This TCR beta chain was retrieved from a study of T-cell reconstitution after alpha-beta-depleted transplantation in children. Findings and caveats of the study: Newly produced T cells mostly provided counts and TCRbeta diversity after one year, as hyperexpanded clones declined. Surviving recipient cells, namely T cells and thymic progenitors, were the source of high day-60 TCRbeta diversity in some patients.

This clonotype has only a few counts. Its specificity is not known. The CDR3 has 14 amino acids. V lost 5 bases and J lost 5, with 15 bases in between. Preparation of the TCRbeta library used unique molecular identifiers. Each CDR3 protein is one row after TCRdb ran MiXCR on the PCR reads. The table has about 980,000 distinct CDR3 sequences, 25% to 35% seen once; the top ten hold roughly 30%. The chain couples TRBV12-3 or TRBV12-4 to TRBJ2-5; D not resolved. The specimen comprised PBMCs, mostly from graft donor cells, sampled 360 days after TCRalphabeta/CD19-depleted stem cell transplant. The TCR was taken from a boy under three years old who had a stem cell transplant for SCID, so the T cells may come from the graft donor. This chain's CDR3 is CASSQISGSETQYF. The DNA of the CDR3 is TGTGCCAGCAGTCAAATCTCGGGTTCGGAGACCCAGTACTTC.